The 8 T cell receptor beta chains below come from one sample, sequenced in a study of T cell repertoires in cytomegalovirus infection. TCRdb called the reads again in MiXCR, with one record for every CDR3 protein. Among 600,000 to 800,000 distinct CDR3 sequences, less than 25% were seen once, and the ten largest hold 8%. The sequenced sample consisted of CD8+ T cells from PBMCs. Receptors originate from a human donor in good health (CMV status not recorded). Some clones in this sample may be carry-over from other donors' samples.

A note on this clonotype: A much larger clone is a single base away; this may be a read error. The V and J genes are TRBV7-6 and TRBJ2-1; TRBD1 aligns across 8 bases. V gave up 5 bases and J gave up 8 bases; unmatched junction bases: 11. The CDR3 runs 15 residues. Per the germline V gene, CDR1 is SGHVS and CDR2 is FNYEAQ. CDR3 nucleotides: TGTGCCAGCAGCCCAATCCTGACAGGGGTCCATGAGCAGTTCTTC. Translated: CASSPILTGVHEQFF.

The chain carries TRBV7-4 and TRBJ2-2, with TRBD1 identical over 8 bases. Germline values: CDR1 SGHVT, CDR2 SQSDAQ. There are 15 residues in the CDR3. The CDR3 reads CVRDRGCLNTGELFF. In DNA form, the CDR3 reads TGTGTCAGAGACAGGGGCTGCTTGAACACCGGGGAGCTGTTTTTT.

The chain uses TRBV5-1 and TRBJ2-1; 11 nucleotides line up with TRBD2. The ends lost 4 bases at V and 6 bases at J; junction bases unmatched: 3. The CDR3 spans 14 residues. Germline V gives CDR1 SGHRS, CDR2 YFSETQ. The CDR3 protein is CASSHSGGANEQFF. As DNA, the CDR3 is TGCGCCAGCAGCCATAGCGGGGGGGCCAATGAGCAGTTCTTC. Using reference TRBV5-1 and TRBJ2-1 for the parts outside the CDR3, the full variable domain is KAGVTQTPRYLIKTRGQQVTLSCSPISGHRSVSWYQQTPGQGLQFLFEYFSETQRNKGNFPGRFSGRQFSNSRSEMNVSTLELGDSALYLCASSHSGGANEQFFGPGTRLTVL.

V usage is TRBV2 and J usage is TRBJ2-6; the D gene is possibly TRBD1 (5 bases). The CDR3 is 15 amino acids. CDR1 is SNHLY, CDR2 FYNNEI, per germline. V was pared by 5 bases and J by 2 bases, with 10 bases between. The CDR3 DNA is TGTGCCAGCAGTAGGGGTCGGGCTGGGGCCAACGTCCTGACTTTC. Its protein is CASSRGRAGANVLTF. Complete variable domain (other parts from reference TRBV2 and TRBJ2-6): EPEVTQTPSHQVTQMGQEVILRCVPISNHLYFYWYRQILGQKVEFLVSFYNNEISEKSEIFDDQFSVERPDGSNFTLKIRSTKLEDSAMYFCASSRGRAGANVLTFGAGSRLTVL.

The V call is TRBV6-2 or TRBV6-3, the J call TRBJ2-2; 7 bases fit TRBD2. Germline assignment: CDR1 MNHEY and CDR2 SVGEGT. This CDR3 spans 14 amino acids. J gave up 4 bases and V 4 bases, and 3 bases lay outside the gene matches. The CDR3 is CASSWGGFTGELFF. In nucleotides, the CDR3 is TGTGCCAGCAGTTGGGGGGGTTTCACCGGGGAGCTGTTTTTT.

The chain employs TRBV28 and TRBJ2-1; 9 positions match TRBD1. After removal of 5 bases from V and 2 bases from J, the junction contained 7 bases not matched to a gene. CDR1 is MDHEN, CDR2 SYDVKM, per germline. This CDR3 contains 16 residues. CDR3 amino acids: CASSIHRDRAYNEQFF. CDR3 bases: TGTGCCAGCAGTATCCACCGGGACAGGGCCTACAATGAGCAGTTCTTC.

Note on this clonotype: Given a much more abundant clone one base away, this may be a read error. The chain couples TRBV6-5 to TRBJ2-7; no clear D. CDR1 and CDR2 (germline): MNHEY, SVGAGI. Trimming cost V 1 base and J 6 bases, with 10 bases left between them. This CDR3 is built from 13 residues. The CDR3 DNA reads TGTGCCAGCAGTTACTTGATCGTGCGCGAGCAGTACTTC. Encoded protein: CASSYLIVREQYF.

The chain is built from TRBV28 and TRBJ1-5; 8 positions agree with TRBD1. Germline lookup yields CDR1 MDHEN and CDR2 SYDVKM. With V trimmed by 5 bases and J by 3 bases, 18 bases remained unmatched. This CDR3 comprises 19 residues. The CDR3 loop is CASSAETGEVFLFNQPQHF. The CDR3 DNA reads as TGTGCCAGCAGTGCAGAGACAGGGGAAGTCTTCCTCTTCAATCAGCCCCAGCATTTT.